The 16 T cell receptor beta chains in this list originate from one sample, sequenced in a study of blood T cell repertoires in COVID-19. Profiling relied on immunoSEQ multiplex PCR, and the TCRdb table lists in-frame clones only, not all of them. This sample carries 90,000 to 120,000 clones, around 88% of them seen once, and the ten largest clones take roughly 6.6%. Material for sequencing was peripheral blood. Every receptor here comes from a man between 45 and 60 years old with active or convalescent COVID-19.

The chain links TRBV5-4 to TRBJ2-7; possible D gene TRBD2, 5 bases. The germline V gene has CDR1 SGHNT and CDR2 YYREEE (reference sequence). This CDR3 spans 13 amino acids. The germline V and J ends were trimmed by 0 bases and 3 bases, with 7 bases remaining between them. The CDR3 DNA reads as TGTGCCAGCAGCTTGGGGGAGTTCTACGAGCAGTACTTC. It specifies CASSLGEFYEQYF.

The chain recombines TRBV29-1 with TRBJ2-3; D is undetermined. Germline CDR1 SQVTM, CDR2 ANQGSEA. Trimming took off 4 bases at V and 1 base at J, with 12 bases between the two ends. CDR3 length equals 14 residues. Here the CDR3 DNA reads TGCAGCGTTGGCAACTACCCCGGCACAGATACGCAGTATTTT. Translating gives CSVGNYPGTDTQYF.

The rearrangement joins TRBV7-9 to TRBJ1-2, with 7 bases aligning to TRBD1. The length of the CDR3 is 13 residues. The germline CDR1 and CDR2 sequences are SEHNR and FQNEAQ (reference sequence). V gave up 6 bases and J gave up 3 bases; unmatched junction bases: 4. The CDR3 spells CASSRQGDYGYTF. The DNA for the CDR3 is TGTGCCAGCAGTAGACAGGGAGACTATGGCTACACCTTC. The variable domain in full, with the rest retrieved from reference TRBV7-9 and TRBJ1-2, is DTGVSQNPRHKITKRGQNVTFRCDPISEHNRLYWYRQTLGQGPEFLTYFQNEAQLEKSRLLSDRFSAERPKGSFSTLEIQRTEQGDSAMYLCASSRQGDYGYTFGSGTRLTVV.

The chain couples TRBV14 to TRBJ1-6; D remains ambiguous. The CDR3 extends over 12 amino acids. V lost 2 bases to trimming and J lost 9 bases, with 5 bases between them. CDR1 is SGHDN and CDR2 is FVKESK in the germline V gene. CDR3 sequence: CASSQLFSPLHF. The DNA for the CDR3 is TGTGCCAGCAGCCAACTCTTTTCACCCCTCCACTTT.

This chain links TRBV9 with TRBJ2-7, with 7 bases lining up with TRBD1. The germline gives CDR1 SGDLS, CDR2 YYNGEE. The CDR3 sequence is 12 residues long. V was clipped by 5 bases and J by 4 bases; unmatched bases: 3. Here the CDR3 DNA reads TGTGCCAGCAGTCGGACAGGTTACGAGCAGTACTTC. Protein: CASSRTGYEQYF.

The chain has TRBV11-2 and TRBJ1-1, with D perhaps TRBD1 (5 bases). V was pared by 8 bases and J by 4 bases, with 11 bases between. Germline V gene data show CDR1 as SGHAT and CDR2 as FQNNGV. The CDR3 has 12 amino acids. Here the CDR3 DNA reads TGTGCCAGCGAGCGCCAGGGCACTGAAGCTTTCTTT. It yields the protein CASERQGTEAFF. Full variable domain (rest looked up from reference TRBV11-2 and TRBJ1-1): EAGVAQSPRYKIIEKRQSVAFWCNPISGHATLYWYQQILGQGPKLLIQFQNNGVVDDSQLPKDRFSAERLKGVDSTLKIQPAKLEDSAVYLCASERQGTEAFFGQGTRLTVV.

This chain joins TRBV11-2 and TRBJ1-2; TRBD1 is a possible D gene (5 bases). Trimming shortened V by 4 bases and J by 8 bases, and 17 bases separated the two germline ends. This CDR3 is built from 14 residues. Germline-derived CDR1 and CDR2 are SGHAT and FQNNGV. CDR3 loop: CASSWVLGAGGYTF. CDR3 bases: TGTGCCAGCAGCTGGGTCCTAGGGGCAGGAGGCTACACCTTC.

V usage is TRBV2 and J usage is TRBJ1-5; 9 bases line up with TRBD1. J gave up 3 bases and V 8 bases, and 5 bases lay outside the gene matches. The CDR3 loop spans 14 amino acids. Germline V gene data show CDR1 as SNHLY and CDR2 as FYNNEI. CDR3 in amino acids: CASRTGVANQPQHF. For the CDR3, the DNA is TGTGCCAGCCGGACAGGGGTTGCCAATCAGCCCCAGCATTTT.

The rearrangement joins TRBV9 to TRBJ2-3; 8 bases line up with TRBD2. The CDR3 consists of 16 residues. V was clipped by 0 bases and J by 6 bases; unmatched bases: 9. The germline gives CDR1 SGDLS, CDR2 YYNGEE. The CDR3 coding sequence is TGTGCCAGCAGCGTAGGAGCGGGAGTAGATTCGGATACGCAGTATTTT. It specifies CASSVGAGVDSDTQYF.

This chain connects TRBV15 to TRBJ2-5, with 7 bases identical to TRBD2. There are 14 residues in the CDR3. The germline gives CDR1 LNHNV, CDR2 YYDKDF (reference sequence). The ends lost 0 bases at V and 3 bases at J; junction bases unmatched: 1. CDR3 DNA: TGTGCCACCAGCAGAGATCGGGGGGAAGAGACCCAGTACTTC. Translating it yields CATSRDRGEETQYF.

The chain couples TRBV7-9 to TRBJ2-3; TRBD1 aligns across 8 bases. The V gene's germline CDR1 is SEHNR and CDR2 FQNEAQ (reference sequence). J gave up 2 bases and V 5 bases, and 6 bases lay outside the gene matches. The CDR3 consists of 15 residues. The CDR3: CASSLDRGNTDTQYF. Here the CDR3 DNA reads TGTGCCAGCAGCCTAGACAGGGGTAACACAGATACGCAGTATTTT.

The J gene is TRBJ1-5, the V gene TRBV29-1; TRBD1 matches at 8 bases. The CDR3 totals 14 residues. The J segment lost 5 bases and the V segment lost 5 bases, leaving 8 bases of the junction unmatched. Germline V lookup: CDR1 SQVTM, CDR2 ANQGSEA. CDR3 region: CSVSGQGGDQPQHF. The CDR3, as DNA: TGCAGCGTTAGCGGACAGGGAGGCGATCAGCCCCAGCATTTT. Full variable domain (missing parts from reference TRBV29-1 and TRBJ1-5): SAVISQKPSRDICQRGTSLTIQCQVDSQVTMMFWYRQQPGQSLTLIATANQGSEATYESGFVIDKFPISRPNLTFSTLTVSNMSPEDSSIYLCSVSGQGGDQPQHFGDGTRLSIL.

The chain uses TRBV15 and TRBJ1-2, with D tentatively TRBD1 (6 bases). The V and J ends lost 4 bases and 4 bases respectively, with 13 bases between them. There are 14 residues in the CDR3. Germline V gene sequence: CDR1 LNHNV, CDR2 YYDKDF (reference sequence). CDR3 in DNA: TGTGCCACCAGCAACTACAGGGATGGCTATGGCTACACCTTC. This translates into CATSNYRDGYGYTF.

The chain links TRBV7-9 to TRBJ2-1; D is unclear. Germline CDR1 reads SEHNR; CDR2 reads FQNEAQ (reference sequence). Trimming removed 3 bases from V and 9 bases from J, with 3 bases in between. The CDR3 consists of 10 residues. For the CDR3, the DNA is TGTGCCAGCAGCTTCAGTGAGCAGTTCTTC. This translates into CASSFSEQFF.

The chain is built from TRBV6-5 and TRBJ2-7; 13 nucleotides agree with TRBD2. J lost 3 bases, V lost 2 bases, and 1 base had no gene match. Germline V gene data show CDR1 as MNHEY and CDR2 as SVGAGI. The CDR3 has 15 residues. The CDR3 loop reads CASSYGTSGIYEQYF. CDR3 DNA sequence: TGTGCCAGCAGTTACGGGACTAGCGGGATCTACGAGCAGTACTTC.

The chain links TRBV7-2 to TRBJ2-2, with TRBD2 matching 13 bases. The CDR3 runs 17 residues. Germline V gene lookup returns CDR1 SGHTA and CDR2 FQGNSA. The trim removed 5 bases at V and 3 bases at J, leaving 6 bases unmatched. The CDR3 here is CASSQLAGGPDTGELFF. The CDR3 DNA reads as TGTGCCAGCAGCCAACTAGCGGGAGGGCCCGACACCGGGGAGCTGTTTTTT. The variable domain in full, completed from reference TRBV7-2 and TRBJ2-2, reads GAGVSQSPSNKVTEKGKDVELRCDPISGHTALYWYRQSLGQGLEFLIYFQGNSAPDKSGLPSDRFSAERTGGSVSTLTIQRTQQEDSAVYLCASSQLAGGPDTGELFFGEGSRLTVL.